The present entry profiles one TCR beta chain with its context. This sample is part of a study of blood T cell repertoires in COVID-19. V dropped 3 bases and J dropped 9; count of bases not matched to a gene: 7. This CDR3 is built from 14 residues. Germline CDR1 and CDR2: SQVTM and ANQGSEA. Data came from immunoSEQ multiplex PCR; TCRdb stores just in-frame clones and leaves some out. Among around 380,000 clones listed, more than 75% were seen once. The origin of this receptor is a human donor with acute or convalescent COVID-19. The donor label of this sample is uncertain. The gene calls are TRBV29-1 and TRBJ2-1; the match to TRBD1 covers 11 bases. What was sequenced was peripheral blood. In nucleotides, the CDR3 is TGCAGCGTTGAGCTGGGACAGGGGGGATCTGAGCAGTTCTTC. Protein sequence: CSVELGQGGSEQFF.